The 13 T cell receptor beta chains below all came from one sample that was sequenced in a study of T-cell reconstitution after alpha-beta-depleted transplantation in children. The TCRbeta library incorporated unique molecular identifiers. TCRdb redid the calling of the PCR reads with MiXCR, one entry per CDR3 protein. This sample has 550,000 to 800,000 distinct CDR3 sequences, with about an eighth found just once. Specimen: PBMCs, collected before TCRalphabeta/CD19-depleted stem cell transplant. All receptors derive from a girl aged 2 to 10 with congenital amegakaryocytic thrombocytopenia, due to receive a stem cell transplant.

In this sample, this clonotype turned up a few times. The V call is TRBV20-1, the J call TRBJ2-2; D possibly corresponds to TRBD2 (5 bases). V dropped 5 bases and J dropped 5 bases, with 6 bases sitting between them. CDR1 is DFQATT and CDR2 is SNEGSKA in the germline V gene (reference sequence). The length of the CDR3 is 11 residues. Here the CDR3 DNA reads TGCAGTGCTTCGGGGACCGGGGAGCTGTTTTTT. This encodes CSASGTGELFF.

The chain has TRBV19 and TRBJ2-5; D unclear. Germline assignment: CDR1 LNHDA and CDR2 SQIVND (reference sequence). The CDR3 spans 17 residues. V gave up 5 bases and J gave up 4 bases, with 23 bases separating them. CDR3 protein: CASSGRTDSNSGETQYF. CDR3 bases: TGTGCCAGTAGTGGCCGGACGGATAGCAATTCGGGAGAGACCCAGTACTTC.

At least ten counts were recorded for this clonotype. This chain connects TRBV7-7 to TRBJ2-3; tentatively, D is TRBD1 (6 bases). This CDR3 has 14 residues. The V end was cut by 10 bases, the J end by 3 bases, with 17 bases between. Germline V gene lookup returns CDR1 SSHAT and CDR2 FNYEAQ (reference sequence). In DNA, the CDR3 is TGTGCCACCGGCTCAGGGGAAGAAACAGATACGCAGTATTTT. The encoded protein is CATGSGEETDTQYF.

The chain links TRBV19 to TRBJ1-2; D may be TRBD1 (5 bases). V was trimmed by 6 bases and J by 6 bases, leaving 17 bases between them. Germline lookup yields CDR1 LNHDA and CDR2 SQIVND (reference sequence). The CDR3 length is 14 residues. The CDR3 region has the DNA TGTGCCAGTAGCACCCGGGACGGAATGGATGGCTACACCTTC. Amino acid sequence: CASSTRDGMDGYTF.

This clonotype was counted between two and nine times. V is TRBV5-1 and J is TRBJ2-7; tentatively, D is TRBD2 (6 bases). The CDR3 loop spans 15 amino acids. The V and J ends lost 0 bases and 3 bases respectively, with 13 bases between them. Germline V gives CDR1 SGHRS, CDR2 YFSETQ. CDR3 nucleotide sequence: TGCGCCAGCAGCTTGGAACCGGGAGCAGGCTACGAGCAGTACTTC. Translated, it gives CASSLEPGAGYEQYF. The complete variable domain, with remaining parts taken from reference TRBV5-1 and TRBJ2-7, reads KAGVTQTPRYLIKTRGQQVTLSCSPISGHRSVSWYQQTPGQGLQFLFEYFSETQRNKGNFPGRFSGRQFSNSRSEMNVSTLELGDSALYLCASSLEPGAGYEQYFGPGTRLTVT.

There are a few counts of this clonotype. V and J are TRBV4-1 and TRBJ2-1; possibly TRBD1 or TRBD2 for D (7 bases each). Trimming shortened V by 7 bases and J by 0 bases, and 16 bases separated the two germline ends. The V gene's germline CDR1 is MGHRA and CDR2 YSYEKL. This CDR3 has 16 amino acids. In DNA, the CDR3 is TGCGCCAGCACCAATGGGGAGGGGGCCTCCTACAATGAGCAGTTCTTC. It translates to CASTNGEGASYNEQFF.

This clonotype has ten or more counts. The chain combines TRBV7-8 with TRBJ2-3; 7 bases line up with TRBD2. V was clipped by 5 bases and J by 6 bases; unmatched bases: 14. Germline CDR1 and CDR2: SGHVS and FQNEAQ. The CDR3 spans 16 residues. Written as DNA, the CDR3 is TGTGCCAGCAGCCTCCTAAGGTTGCGGGAGCAGGATACGCAGTATTTT. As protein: CASSLLRLREQDTQYF.

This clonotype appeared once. CDR3 loop: CASSFGERNTEAFF. DNA for the CDR3: TGCGCCAGCAGCTTCGGAGAGAGGAACACTGAAGCTTTCTTT. The chain recombines TRBV5-1 with TRBJ1-1; D unclear. Germline lookup yields CDR1 SGHRS and CDR2 YFSETQ. V lost 2 bases to trimming and J lost 1 base, with 9 bases between them. This CDR3 is 14 amino acids long.

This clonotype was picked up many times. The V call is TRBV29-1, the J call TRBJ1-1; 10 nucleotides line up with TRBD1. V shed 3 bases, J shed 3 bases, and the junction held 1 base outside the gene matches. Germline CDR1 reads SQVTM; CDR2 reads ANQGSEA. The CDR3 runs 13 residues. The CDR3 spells CSVDGQGDTEAFF. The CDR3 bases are TGCAGCGTTGACGGACAGGGGGACACTGAAGCTTTCTTT.

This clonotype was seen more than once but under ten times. This chain's CDR3 is CATRLGSGQYF. Here the CDR3 DNA reads TGTGCCACTCGCCTAGGGTCTGGGCAGTACTTC. The chain uses TRBV6-6 and TRBJ2-7; D unclear. V was clipped by 10 bases and J by 9 bases, with 16 bases between them. The CDR3 loop spans 11 amino acids. Per germline, CDR1 MNHNY and CDR2 SVGAGI (reference sequence).

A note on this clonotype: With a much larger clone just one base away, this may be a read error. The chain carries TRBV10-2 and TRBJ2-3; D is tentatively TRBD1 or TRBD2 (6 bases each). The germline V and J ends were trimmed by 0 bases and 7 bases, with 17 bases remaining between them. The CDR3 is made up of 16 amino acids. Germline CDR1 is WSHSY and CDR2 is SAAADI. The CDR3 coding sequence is TGCGCCAGCAGTGAGTCCGGGGGCGAGGTGAGAAATACGCAGTATTTT. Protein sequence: CASSESGGEVRNTQYF.

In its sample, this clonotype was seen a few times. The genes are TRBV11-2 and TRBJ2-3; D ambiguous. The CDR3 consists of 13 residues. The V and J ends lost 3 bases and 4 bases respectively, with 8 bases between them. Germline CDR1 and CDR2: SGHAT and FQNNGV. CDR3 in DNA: TGTGCCAGCAGCTTCCAGGTCGCAGATACGCAGTATTTT. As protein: CASSFQVADTQYF.

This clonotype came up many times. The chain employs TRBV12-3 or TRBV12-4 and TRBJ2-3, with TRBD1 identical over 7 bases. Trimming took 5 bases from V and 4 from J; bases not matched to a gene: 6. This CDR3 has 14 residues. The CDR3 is CASSTGAVPDTQYF. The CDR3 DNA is TGTGCCAGCAGTACAGGGGCCGTTCCAGATACGCAGTATTTT.